Listed here are 9 T cell receptor beta chains from one sample, sequenced in a study of control samples from healthy donors and cancer patients. The data were produced by immunoSEQ multiplex PCR, yet TCRdb's version contains in-frame clones alone and is incomplete. Among around 200,000 clones, approximately 95% were seen once, and the ten largest hold more than 1.1%. The sample taken for sequencing was blood. The receptors derive from a man between 18 and 35 years old in good health.

The genes are TRBV11-2 and TRBJ2-3; no firm D call. V was pared by 3 bases and J by 6 bases, with 13 bases between. This CDR3 is 14 amino acids long. The germline V gene has CDR1 SGHAT and CDR2 FQNNGV. The CDR3 here is CASSLIPLTDTQYF. CDR3 coding DNA: TGTGCCAGCAGCTTGATCCCCCTCACGGATACGCAGTATTTT.

V gene TRBV27 combines with J gene TRBJ2-3; no firm D call. There are 13 residues in the CDR3. Germline CDR1 reads MNHEY; CDR2 reads SMNVEV (reference sequence). The V gene lost 7 bases and the J gene lost 0 bases, with 8 bases spanning the gap. CDR3 sequence (DNA): TGTGCCAGCAAAGGGCTTAGCACAGATACGCAGTATTTT. Translated, it gives CASKGLSTDTQYF.

The V and J genes are TRBV5-1 and TRBJ2-7; 9 positions agree with TRBD1. Germline V gene sequence: CDR1 SGHRS, CDR2 YFSETQ. The CDR3 has 13 amino acids. Trimming cost V 0 bases and J 5 bases; bases outside gene matches: 0. The CDR3 loop is CASSLGQGDEQYF. In DNA, the CDR3 is TGCGCCAGCAGCTTGGGACAGGGGGACGAGCAGTACTTC.

The V and J genes are TRBV6-5 and TRBJ1-1; D uncertain. V was shortened by 6 bases and J by 0 bases, with 11 bases between the two germline ends. Germline assignment: CDR1 MNHEY and CDR2 SVGAGI. There are 14 residues in the CDR3. The CDR3 bases are TGTGCCAGCAGCCCAGGACGGCTGAACACTGAAGCTTTCTTT. Protein: CASSPGRLNTEAFF.

The chain has TRBV4-2 and TRBJ2-5, with unresolved D. CDR3 size: 15 residues. Germline assignment: CDR1 LGHNA and CDR2 YNFKEQ. V was trimmed by 1 base and J by 4 bases, leaving 13 bases between them. This chain's CDR3 is CASSQGDSETETQYF. The CDR3, as DNA: TGTGCCAGCAGCCAAGGGGATTCGGAAACAGAGACCCAGTACTTC.

The gene calls are TRBV18 and TRBJ1-6, with 9 bases identical to TRBD1. The germline CDR1 and CDR2 sequences are KGHSH and LQKENI. V gave up 6 bases and J gave up 7 bases; unmatched junction bases: 7. This CDR3 has 15 amino acids. Written as DNA, the CDR3 is TGTGCCAGCTCGCTTAACAGGGGGCGGAATTCACCCCTCCACTTT. Protein sequence: CASSLNRGRNSPLHF.

J is TRBJ2-5 and V is TRBV6-5, with TRBD1 matching 10 bases. Unmatched junction bases numbered 10, after V lost 7 bases and J lost 5 bases. In germline, CDR1 is MNHEY, CDR2 SVGAGI. This CDR3 is 15 amino acids long. CDR3 nucleotides: TGTGCCAGCACCCTGACAGGGGGCAGACTGGAGACCCAGTACTTC. This encodes CASTLTGGRLETQYF.

The chain employs TRBV9 and TRBJ1-4; tentatively, D is TRBD1 (6 bases). V gave up 0 bases and J gave up 6 bases, with 12 bases separating them. This CDR3 comprises 15 residues. The germline CDR1 and CDR2 sequences are SGDLS and YYNGEE. CDR3 loop: CASSVGLGADEKLFF. The CDR3 DNA is TGTGCCAGCAGCGTAGGTTTGGGGGCGGATGAAAAACTGTTTTTT. Full variable domain (rest looked up from reference TRBV9 and TRBJ1-4): DSGVTQTPKHLITATGQRVTLRCSPRSGDLSVYWYQQSLDQGLQFLIQYYNGEERAKGNILERFSAQQFPDLHSELNLSSLELGDSALYFCASSVGLGADEKLFFGSGTQLSVL.

The chain joins TRBV18 to TRBJ1-1, with no clear D. Between the trimmed V and J ends, which lost 6 bases and 4 bases, there was a span of 12 bases. Germline assignment: CDR1 KGHSH and CDR2 LQKENI. This CDR3 region has 13 residues. CDR3 coding DNA: TGTGCCAGCTCGCTTGCGGCGGGCACTGAAGCTTTCTTT. Encoded protein: CASSLAAGTEAFF.